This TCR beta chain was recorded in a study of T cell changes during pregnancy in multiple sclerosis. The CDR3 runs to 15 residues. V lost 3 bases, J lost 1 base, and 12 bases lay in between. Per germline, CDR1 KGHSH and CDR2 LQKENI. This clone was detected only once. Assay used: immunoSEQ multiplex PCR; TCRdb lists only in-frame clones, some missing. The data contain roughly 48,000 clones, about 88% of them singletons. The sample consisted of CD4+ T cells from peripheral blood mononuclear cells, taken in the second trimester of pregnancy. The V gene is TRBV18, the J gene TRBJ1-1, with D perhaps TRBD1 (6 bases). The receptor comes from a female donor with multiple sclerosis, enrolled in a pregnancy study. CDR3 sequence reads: CASSPAGVGNTEAFF. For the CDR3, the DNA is TGTGCCAGCTCACCGGCAGGGGTCGGGAACACTGAAGCTTTCTTT.